One and the same sample provided the 6 T cell receptor beta chains below, sequenced in a study of somatic mutations in cytotoxic T cells in rheumatoid arthritis. The assay was immunoSEQ multiplex PCR, and TCRdb's table has in-frame clones only and misses some. The data show about 9,700 clones, 81% seen once. The sample consisted of CD8+ T cells sorted from blood. Receptor source: a woman in her 50s in good health.

The chain uses TRBV1 and TRBJ1-6; TRBD1, the table's D call, lacks a check against the DNA. TRBV1 represents a pseudogene. This CDR3 region has 16 residues. The CDR3 region is CTSSQDGAGNNSPLHF. As DNA, the CDR3 is TGCACCAGCAGCCAAGATGGGGCAGGGAATAATTCACCCCTCCACTTT.

The rearrangement links TRBV7-6 to TRBJ2-1; 7 bases map to TRBD2. Germline-derived CDR1 and CDR2 are SGHVS and FNYEAQ. The V gene end was trimmed by 4 bases and the J gene end by 7 bases; junction bases not matched to a gene: 4. The CDR3 runs to 13 residues. Written as DNA, the CDR3 is TGTGCCAGCAGCTCGACTAGCTATAATGAGCAGTTCTTC. Translating gives CASSSTSYNEQFF.

The chain links TRBV7-8 to TRBJ2-7, with no clear D. The CDR3 length is 13 residues. V lost 3 bases, J lost 0 bases, and 6 bases lay in between. Looked up from germline, CDR1 is SGHVS and CDR2 is FQNEAQ. Here the CDR3 DNA reads TGTGCCAGCAGCTTGGGCCTCTCCTACGAGCAGTACTTC. This sequence encodes CASSLGLSYEQYF.

The chain couples TRBV14 to TRBJ2-7; D unclear. Germline V gene lookup returns CDR1 SGHDN and CDR2 FVKESK. CDR3 length: 14 residues. Trimming took 0 bases from V and 6 from J, leaving 12 bases between them. Here the CDR3 reads CASSQEWSLGEQYF. Written as DNA, the CDR3 is TGTGCCAGCAGCCAAGAGTGGAGCCTGGGCGAGCAGTACTTC.

To note about this clone: Other DNA sequences in the sample encode the same CDR3. The chain combines TRBV7-2 with TRBJ1-1; 8 bases match TRBD1. Germline-derived CDR1 and CDR2 are SGHTA and FQGNSA. J was trimmed by 1 base and V by 5 bases; bases with no gene match: 9. The CDR3 contains 16 residues. CDR3 DNA sequence: TGTGCCAGCAGCCTAGGACAGGGTAAGGAGAACACTGAAGCTTTCTTT. It is translated as CASSLGQGKENTEAFF.

The chain combines TRBV4-2 with TRBJ2-1; D is unresolved. CDR1 is LGHNA and CDR2 is YNFKEQ in the germline V gene. The V gene lost 3 bases and the J gene lost 8 bases, with 5 bases spanning the gap. The CDR3 is made up of 11 amino acids. DNA of the CDR3: TGTGCCAGCAGCCAGCAGGATGAGCAGTTCTTC. Translation: CASSQQDEQFF.